These 5 T cell receptor beta chains share one sample of origin, sequenced in a study of Ad26.COV2.S vaccination and SARS-CoV-2 variants. Assay used: immunoSEQ multiplex PCR; TCRdb lists only in-frame clones, some missing. This table holds more than 120,000 clones, 86% found once. This sample comprised peripheral blood, obtained after recovery from COVID-19. The receptors come from a human donor who had recovered from COVID-19.

The chain is built from TRBV19 and TRBJ2-6; D is ambiguous. CDR3 size: 15 residues. Germline CDR1 LNHDA, CDR2 SQIVND (reference sequence). V shed 3 bases and J shed 1 base, with 7 bases lying between them. DNA for the CDR3: TGTGCCAGTAGTATTGTCGCTTCTGGGGCCAACGTCCTGACTTTC. Residues: CASSIVASGANVLTF.

The chain recombines TRBV6-2 or TRBV6-3 with TRBJ1-2; no clear D. The ends were cut back, 4 bases at V and 1 base at J, with 13 bases in the middle. Germline lookup yields CDR1 MNHEY and CDR2 SVGEGT. The CDR3 has 15 residues. Written as DNA, the CDR3 is TGTGCCAGCAGTTTGGGCAGAATGATTAACTATGGCTACACCTTC. Translating it yields CASSLGRMINYGYTF.

The V gene is TRBV5-1, the J gene TRBJ2-1; D possibly corresponds to TRBD2 (6 bases). V gave up 1 base and J gave up 2 bases, with 10 bases separating them. The CDR3 consists of 15 residues. CDR1 is SGHRS, CDR2 YFSETQ, per germline. CDR3 loop: CASSLISGPYNEQFF. The DNA of the CDR3 is TGCGCCAGCAGCTTGATCAGCGGGCCCTACAATGAGCAGTTCTTC.

This chain joins TRBV5-8 and TRBJ1-2; D unclear. Trimming took off 0 bases at V and 3 bases at J, with 9 bases between the two ends. The germline CDR1 and CDR2 sequences are SGHTS and YDEGEE. The CDR3 covers 14 residues. CDR3 coding DNA: TGTGCCAGCAGCTTGGGTGGCAGGTACTATGGCTACACCTTC. It encodes CASSLGGRYYGYTF. The full variable domain, its missing parts supplied by reference TRBV5-8 and TRBJ1-2, is EAGVTQSPTHLIKTRGQQATLRCSPISGHTSVYWYQQALGLGLQFLLWYDEGEERNRGNFPPRFSGRQFPNYSSELNVNALELEDSALYLCASSLGGRYYGYTFGSGTRLTVV.

The rearrangement links TRBV7-6 to TRBJ1-6; D gene ambiguous. The CDR3 extends over 17 amino acids. The germline CDR1 and CDR2 sequences are SGHVS and FNYEAQ. Trimming stripped 2 bases from V and 0 bases from J, with 11 bases between. The CDR3 is CASSLRDVSSYNSPLHF. DNA of the CDR3: TGTGCCAGCAGCTTAAGGGATGTCAGCTCCTATAATTCACCCCTCCACTTT.